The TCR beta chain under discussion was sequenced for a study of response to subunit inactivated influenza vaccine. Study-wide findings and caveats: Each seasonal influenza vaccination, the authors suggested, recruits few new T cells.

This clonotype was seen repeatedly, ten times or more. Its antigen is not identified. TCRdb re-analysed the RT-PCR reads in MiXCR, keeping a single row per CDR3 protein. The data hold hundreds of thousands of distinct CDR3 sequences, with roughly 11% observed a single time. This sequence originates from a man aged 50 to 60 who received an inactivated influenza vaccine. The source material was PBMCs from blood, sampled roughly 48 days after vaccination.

CDR3 sequence: CSVEGRRELPNEQFF. The DNA for the CDR3 is TGCAGCGTTGAGGGTAGGCGGGAGCTCCCTAATGAGCAGTTCTTC. V usage is TRBV29-1 and J usage is TRBJ2-1, with 7 bases aligning to TRBD2. Germline CDR1 and CDR2: SQVTM and ANQGSEA. The CDR3 has 15 amino acids. V was clipped by 3 bases and J by 7 bases; unmatched bases: 12.